This entry features one T cell receptor beta chain sequence. Its antigen is not known. Despite likely unrecorded immune exposures, the donors were nominally healthy at the time of sampling. The CDR3 covers 13 residues. The germline V gene has CDR1 MNHEY and CDR2 SMNVEV (reference sequence). V was cut by 3 bases and J by 5 bases, with 11 bases left in between. Primers for the PCR totalled 60 Vbeta and 13 Jbeta. Generated by immunoSEQ multiplex PCR, the TCRdb table keeps only in-frame clones and is missing some. Among about 150,000 clones listed, around 86% were seen once. The data are from a study of cytomegalovirus exposure and HLA in healthy donors. Study observations and caveats: Relative to the 666-donor mean, N-insertions were reportedly fewer in an Asian-associated ancestry cluster in a later analysis. Based on reports, TCR beta sequences accurately predicted HLA-A and HLA-B alleles for most subjects. CMV serostatus was the sole immune exposure data available.

Material: PBMCs. The clonotype comes from a woman between 50 and 59 years old in good health and CMV-seropositive. The rearrangement joins TRBV27 to TRBJ2-7; D unresolved. CDR3 in DNA: TGTGCCAGCAGTTTGGCTAGTTTCAACGAGCAGTACTTC. Its protein is CASSLASFNEQYF.